Presented here are 20 T cell receptor beta chains from one specimen sequenced in a study of blood T cells in healthy people across ages. Combining a sample-barcoded 5' primer with a J-beta primer mix, a second PCR ran for roughly 7 to 11 cycles. TCRdb analysed the 5' RACE reads with MiXCR anew, one entry per CDR3 protein. The profile shows 890,000 or so distinct CDR3 sequences, about 62% of them singletons. The source material was blood. Receptor source: a young man in good health.

J is TRBJ2-4 and V is TRBV6-5, with a possible D match to TRBD1 (5 bases). The J call may be in error: the DNA end matches TRBJ2-7 better. From germline, CDR1 is MNHEY and CDR2 SVGAGI. The CDR3 contains 14 residues. The CDR3 reads CASRRTGLPYEQYF. The CDR3 DNA reads as TGTGCCAGCAGGCGAACAGGTCTTCCCTACGAGCAGTACTTC.

The gene calls are TRBV7-3 and TRBJ2-1; D is unclear. Germline CDR1 is SGHTA and CDR2 is FQGTGA. V shed 2 bases and J shed 2 bases, with 7 bases lying between them. The CDR3 length is 14 residues. CDR3 loop: CASSLGFAYNEQFF. In nucleotides, the CDR3 is TGTGCCAGCAGCTTAGGGTTCGCCTACAATGAGCAGTTCTTC.

The sample holds one count of this clonotype. The chain recombines TRBV7-6 with TRBJ2-1; D is perhaps TRBD1 or TRBD2 (5 bases each). Trimming stripped 2 bases from V and 7 bases from J, with 21 bases between. The germline CDR1 and CDR2 sequences are SGHVS and FNYEAQ. The CDR3 has 17 amino acids. CDR3 loop: CASSLHTVGAGGNEQFF. The DNA of the CDR3 is TGTGCCAGCAGCTTACATACAGTAGGGGCGGGTGGGAATGAGCAGTTCTTC.

This chain uses TRBV10-3 with TRBJ1-2; 8 bases map to TRBD1. Germline V CDR1 and CDR2: ENHRY, SYGVKD. The CDR3 loop spans 14 amino acids. The V gene end was trimmed by 3 bases and the J gene end by 5 bases; junction bases not matched to a gene: 5. The CDR3 DNA reads as TGTGCCATCAGTGAAGGACAGGGAAAGTATGGCTACACCTTC. This gives the protein CAISEGQGKYGYTF.

This clonotype turned up a few times. This may be a read error, as it is one base from a much larger clone. J is TRBJ2-7 and V is TRBV20-1; the match to TRBD1 covers 8 bases. J was trimmed by 1 base and V by 3 bases; bases with no gene match: 5. The CDR3 spans 14 residues. Germline CDR1 is DFQATT and CDR2 is SNEGSKA (reference sequence). CDR3 region: CSASRGTGSYEQYF. The CDR3 DNA reads TGCAGTGCTAGCCGGGGGACAGGATCCTACGAGCAGTACTTC.

The chain links TRBV21-1 to TRBJ2-5; the table's D call, TRBD1, was not checked against the DNA. TRBV21-1 is a documented pseudogene. The CDR3 has 16 residues. The CDR3 is CASSIKGEGYQETQYF. CDR3 DNA: TGTGCCAGCAGCATCAAGGGGGAAGGATATCAAGAGACCCAGTACTTC.

The chain combines TRBV6-2 or TRBV6-3 with TRBJ2-4, with D possibly TRBD1 on 6 matching bases. This CDR3 comprises 13 residues. Trimming stripped 8 bases from V and 13 bases from J, with 21 bases between. Germline values: CDR1 MNHEY, CDR2 SVGEGT. Here the CDR3 reads CASQSQTGLEQYF. DNA for the CDR3: TGTGCCAGCCAGAGTCAAACAGGGCTAGAGCAGTACTTC.

Notes on this clonotype: A junction boundary mismatches the germline segment, possibly from a read error. V usage is TRBV9 and J usage is TRBJ2-5, with 7 bases aligning to TRBD1. The length of the CDR3 is 14 residues. The germline V gene encodes CDR1 SGDLS and CDR2 YYNGEE. The CDR3 region is CAGSVLTGEETQYF. CDR3 sequence (DNA): TGTGCCGGCAGCGTTCTTACAGGGGAAGAGACCCAGTACTTC.

The chain employs TRBV7-9 and TRBJ2-3; 7 nucleotides agree with TRBD1. V was pared by 5 bases and J by 3 bases, with 5 bases of the junction left unmatched. The CDR3 runs 14 residues. Germline CDR1 SEHNR, CDR2 FQNEAQ (reference sequence). The CDR3 region is CASSATGLTDTQYF. The CDR3 nucleotides read TGTGCCAGCAGCGCGACAGGGCTAACAGATACGCAGTATTTT.

This chain uses TRBV4-3 with TRBJ2-5; D remains unclear. Trimming took off 1 base at V and 4 bases at J, with 13 bases between the two ends. The germline V gene encodes CDR1 LGHNA and CDR2 YSLEER. This CDR3 contains 15 residues. In DNA, the CDR3 is TGCGCCAGCAGCCAAGGGTCATTGGGAAGAGAGACCCAGTACTTC. Translated: CASSQGSLGRETQYF.

This chain joins TRBV4-2 and TRBJ1-2; maybe TRBD1 (6 bases). Trimming stripped 0 bases from V and 4 bases from J, with 15 bases between. This CDR3 spans 16 amino acids. Per germline, CDR1 LGHNA and CDR2 YNFKEQ. This chain's CDR3 is CASSQEGGQGTYGYTF. The CDR3 DNA is TGTGCCAGCAGCCAAGAAGGGGGGCAGGGGACCTATGGCTACACCTTC.

The chain recombines TRBV29-1 with TRBJ2-5, with 9 bases lining up with TRBD1. The DNA end lines up better with TRBJ2-7; the J call may be wrong. Per germline, CDR1 SQVTM and CDR2 ANQGSEA. The CDR3 has 13 amino acids. The CDR3 DNA reads TGCAGCGTTGAACCGACAGGGGGCTACGAGCAGTACTTC. Its translation: CSVEPTGGYEQYF.

This clonotype was observed a handful of times. J is TRBJ2-1 and V is TRBV9; 8 nucleotides match TRBD1. The CDR3 is 14 residues long. J gave up 9 bases and V 3 bases, and 8 bases lay outside the gene matches. Germline CDR1 reads SGDLS; CDR2 reads YYNGEE. The CDR3 here is CASSARQGIPEQFF. The DNA of the CDR3 is TGTGCCAGCAGCGCCCGACAGGGGATCCCTGAGCAGTTCTTC.

The chain employs TRBV3-1 and TRBJ2-7, with D perhaps matching TRBD1 (6 bases). The CDR3 is 13 residues long. Germline CDR1 is LGHDT and CDR2 is YNNKEL (reference sequence). V was shortened by 5 bases and J by 2 bases, with 10 bases between the two germline ends. CDR3 DNA sequence: TGTGCCAGCAGCACCCGGACAGCCTACGAGCAGTACTTC. This translates into CASSTRTAYEQYF.

The chain combines TRBV20-1 with TRBJ1-2; 11 positions match TRBD1. The germline V gene has CDR1 DFQATT and CDR2 SNEGSKA (reference sequence). V lost 3 bases and J lost 4; bases outside the gene matches: 4. This CDR3 is built from 14 residues. CDR3 amino acids: CSAREGQGAYGYTF. The DNA of the CDR3 is TGCAGTGCTAGGGAAGGACAGGGGGCCTATGGCTACACCTTC.

This clonotype showed up just a few times. The chain has TRBV6-6 and TRBJ1-2, with D perhaps matching TRBD1 (6 bases). The germline gives CDR1 MNHNY, CDR2 SVGAGI (reference sequence). Trimming cost V 0 bases and J 1 base, with 9 bases left between them. The CDR3 consists of 15 residues. CDR3 in amino acids: CASSYSTGLNYGYTF. The CDR3 bases are TGTGCCAGCAGTTACTCGACAGGACTTAACTATGGCTACACCTTC.

V is TRBV3-1 and J is TRBJ1-6; D ambiguous. Trimming took off 3 bases at V and 0 bases at J, with 3 bases between the two ends. From germline, CDR1 is LGHDT and CDR2 YNNKEL (reference sequence). This CDR3 region has 14 residues. The CDR3 DNA is TGTGCCAGCAGCCAGGGCTCCTATAATTCACCCCTCCACTTT. This sequence encodes CASSQGSYNSPLHF.

A single count supports this clonotype. The chain uses TRBV9 and TRBJ2-7; maybe TRBD2 (7 bases). In germline, CDR1 is SGDLS, CDR2 YYNGEE. This CDR3 comprises 15 residues. Trimming removed 3 bases at V and 0 bases at J, with 13 bases between. The CDR3 sequence is CASSGGGTSSYEQYF. The CDR3 bases are TGTGCCAGCAGCGGGGGGGGGACAAGCTCCTACGAGCAGTACTTC.

The chain uses TRBV18 and TRBJ2-4; 11 bases match TRBD2. The J call may be faulty, since TRBJ2-7 better matches the DNA end. Per the germline V gene, CDR1 is KGHSH and CDR2 is LQKENI. There are 15 residues in the CDR3. The CDR3, as DNA: TGTGCCAGCTCACCACTAGCGGGGGGGCCTCCCGAGCAGTACTTC. This sequence encodes CASSPLAGGPPEQYF.

This clonotype was observed at least ten times. The chain uses TRBV10-3 and TRBJ2-1; 7 bases are shared with TRBD1. The CDR3 loop spans 15 amino acids. In germline, CDR1 is ENHRY, CDR2 SYGVKD. With V trimmed by 3 bases and J by 8 bases, 10 bases remained unmatched. CDR3 sequence reads: CAISDPRQGRDEQFF. The CDR3 coding sequence is TGTGCCATCAGTGACCCAAGACAGGGAAGGGATGAGCAGTTCTTC.